This T cell receptor beta chain was retrieved from a study of graft-versus-host responses after intestinal transplantation. Turning to the study itself: Induction with anti-thymocyte globulin, then tacrolimus and steroids for approximately three years, was given to all recipients.

Only a few counts were recorded for this clone. The ends were cut back, 6 bases at V and 3 bases at J, with 16 bases in the middle. The CDR3 has 15 residues. Germline CDR1 reads MNHEY; CDR2 reads SMNVEV (reference sequence). Responders (approximately 200,000, CFSE-labeled) met approximately 200,000 stimulators that were irradiated and violet-dye-labeled. Using immunoSEQ multiplex PCR, the repertoire was profiled, and TCRdb retains in-frame clones only, with some absent. This table has roughly 2,000 clones, 37% appearing once. Sequenced material: alloreactive CD8+ T cells from a mixed lymphocyte reaction culture, taken before transplantation. The subset was: CFSE-low proliferating T cells sorted from approximately 6-day pre-transplant mixed lymphocyte reaction (GvH or HvG direction). The chain uses TRBV27 and TRBJ2-3; the D is unclear. The clonotype originates from a human patient who was an organ donor for intestinal transplantation. The CDR3 spells CASRKSRVETDTQYF. CDR3 bases: TGTGCCAGCAGGAAATCTAGGGTCGAGACAGATACGCAGTATTTT.